This T cell receptor (beta chain) was captured by sequencing in a study of blood T cell repertoires in COVID-19. Study background: The analysed material was cDNA or gDNA that came from T cells, B-cell-depleted T cells, or PBMCs.

Original methodology: Amplification of reference gene primers provided the estimated nucleated cell counts. Method: immunoSEQ multiplex PCR; TCRdb's copy keeps in-frame clones and lacks some. Clonal size and the V and J genes are those of that table, whereas D and trimming came from the DNA. The table shows some 80,000 clones, with approximately 87% occurring only once. Germline V gene sequence: CDR1 MNHNY, CDR2 SVGAGI (reference sequence). CDR3 length equals 14 residues. V dropped 2 bases and J dropped 0 bases, with 8 bases sitting between them. What was sequenced was peripheral blood. The chain uses TRBV6-6 and TRBJ2-7; the D gene is possibly TRBD1 (5 bases). This sequence originates from a human donor in a cohort sampled during active COVID-19. Written as DNA, the CDR3 is TGTGCCAGCAGTTACATCGACAGCTCCTACGAGCAGTACTTC. It yields the protein CASSYIDSSYEQYF.